Detailed here is one T cell receptor beta chain. Its antigen is as yet unknown. The entry originates in a study of cytomegalovirus exposure and HLA in healthy donors. A multiplex PCR was run with 60 Vbeta primers and 13 Jbeta primers. This table comes from immunoSEQ multiplex PCR, and its TCRdb copy is limited to in-frame clones, with some not included. The sample consists of 160,000 or so clones, roughly 76% of them appearing once. The CDR3 totals 15 residues. Trimming took 2 bases from V and 8 from J; bases not matched to a gene: 4. Germline lookup yields CDR1 SNHLY and CDR2 FYNNEI. The study, taken as a whole, reports: Earlier analysis looked at TCR beta V segments, and most were productive about 87% or about 30% of the time.

While unrecorded immune exposures were likely, the donors were nominally healthy when sampled. The source is a woman between 50 and 59 years old in good health and CMV-seronegative. The V and J genes are TRBV2 and TRBJ2-1, with 12 bases matching TRBD2. Material: PBMCs. The CDR3 sequence: CASSELLAGGDEQFF. CDR3 DNA sequence: TGTGCCAGCAGTGAACTACTAGCGGGGGGCGATGAGCAGTTCTTC.